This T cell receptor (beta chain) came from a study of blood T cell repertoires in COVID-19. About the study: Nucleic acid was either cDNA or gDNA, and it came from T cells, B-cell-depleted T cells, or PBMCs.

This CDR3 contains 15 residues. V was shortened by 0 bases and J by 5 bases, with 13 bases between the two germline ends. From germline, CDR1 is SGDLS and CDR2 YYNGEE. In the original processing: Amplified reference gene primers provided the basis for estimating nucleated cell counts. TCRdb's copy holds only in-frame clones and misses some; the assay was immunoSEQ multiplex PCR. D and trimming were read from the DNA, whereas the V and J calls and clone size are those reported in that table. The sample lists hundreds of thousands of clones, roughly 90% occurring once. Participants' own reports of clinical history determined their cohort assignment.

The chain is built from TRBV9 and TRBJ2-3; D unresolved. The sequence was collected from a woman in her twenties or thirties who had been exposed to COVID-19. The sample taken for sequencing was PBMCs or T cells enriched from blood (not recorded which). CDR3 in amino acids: CASSVDTHNRDTQYF. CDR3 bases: TGTGCCAGCAGCGTAGATACTCACAACAGAGATACGCAGTATTTT.